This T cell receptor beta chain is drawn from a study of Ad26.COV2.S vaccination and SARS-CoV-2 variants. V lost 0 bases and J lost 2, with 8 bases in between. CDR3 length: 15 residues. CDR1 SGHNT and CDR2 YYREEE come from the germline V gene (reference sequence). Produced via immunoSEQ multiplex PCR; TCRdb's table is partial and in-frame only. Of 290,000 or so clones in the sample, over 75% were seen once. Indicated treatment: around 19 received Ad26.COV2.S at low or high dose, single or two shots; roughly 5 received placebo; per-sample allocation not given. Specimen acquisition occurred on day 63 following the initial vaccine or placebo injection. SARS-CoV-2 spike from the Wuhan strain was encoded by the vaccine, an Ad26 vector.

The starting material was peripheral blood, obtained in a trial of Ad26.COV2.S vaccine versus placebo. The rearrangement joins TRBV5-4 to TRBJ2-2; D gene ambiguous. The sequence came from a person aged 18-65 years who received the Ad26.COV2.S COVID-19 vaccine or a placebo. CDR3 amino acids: CASSLVSFNTGELFF. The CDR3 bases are TGTGCCAGCAGCTTGGTATCCTTTAACACCGGGGAGCTGTTTTTT.